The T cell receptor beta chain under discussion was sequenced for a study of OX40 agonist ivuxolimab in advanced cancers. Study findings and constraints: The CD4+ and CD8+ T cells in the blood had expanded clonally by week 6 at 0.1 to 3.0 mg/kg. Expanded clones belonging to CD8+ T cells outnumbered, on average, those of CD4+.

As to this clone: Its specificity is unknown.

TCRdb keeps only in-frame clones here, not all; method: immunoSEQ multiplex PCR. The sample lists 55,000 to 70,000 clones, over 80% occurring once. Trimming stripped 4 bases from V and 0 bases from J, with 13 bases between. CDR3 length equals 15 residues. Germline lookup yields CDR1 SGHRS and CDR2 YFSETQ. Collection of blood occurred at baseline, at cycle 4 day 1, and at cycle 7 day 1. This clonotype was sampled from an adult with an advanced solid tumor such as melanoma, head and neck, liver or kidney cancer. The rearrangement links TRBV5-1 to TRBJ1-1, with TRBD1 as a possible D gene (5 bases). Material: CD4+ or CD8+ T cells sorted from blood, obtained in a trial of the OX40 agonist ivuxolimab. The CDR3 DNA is TGCGCCAGCAGCGAGCGGACAACTATGAACACTGAAGCTTTCTTT. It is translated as CASSERTTMNTEAFF.